This entry is about one TCR beta chain. The record originates from a study of cytomegalovirus exposure and HLA in healthy donors. Trimming at V came to 6 bases and at J to 0 bases, leaving 3 bases not matched to a gene. The CDR3 covers 14 residues. CDR1 and CDR2 from the germline V gene are MNHEY and SVGAGI. Primers for the PCR totalled 60 Vbeta and 13 Jbeta. The repertoire was sequenced with immunoSEQ multiplex PCR; TCRdb's copy has only in-frame clones and lacks some. Of roughly 180,000 clones in the sample, approximately 81% were seen once. This chain joins TRBV6-5 and TRBJ2-7; 9 bases align to TRBD1. Input material: PBMCs. The sequence was obtained from a male donor in good health and CMV-seronegative. The CDR3 region is CASRGTGSSYEQYF. In nucleotides, the CDR3 is TGTGCCAGCAGAGGGACAGGGTCCTCCTACGAGCAGTACTTC.